The entry below describes one TCR beta chain. Antigen specificity is unknown. The data derive from a study of cytomegalovirus exposure and HLA in healthy donors. Regarding the study as a whole: Analysis was performed later, and it showed HLA-associated TCR beta chains to be more clonally expanded than equally common others.

The length of the CDR3 is 16 residues. The ends lost 5 bases at V and 2 bases at J; junction bases unmatched: 10. Looked up from germline, CDR1 is SGHNT and CDR2 is YENEEA. Primers included in the PCR were 60 Vbeta and 13 Jbeta primers. Libraries were prepared by immunoSEQ multiplex PCR; TCRdb keeps only in-frame clonotypes and omits some of them. With more than 95,000 clones in the sample, the ten largest clones hold about 2.2%. The clonotype originates from a man aged 40-50 years in good health and CMV-seronegative. The sample consisted of PBMCs. V and J are TRBV11-3 and TRBJ2-3; 7 nucleotides match TRBD1. The CDR3 DNA reads TGTGCCAGCAGCCCCCGGGACAGCCCTATCACAGATACGCAGTATTTT. It is translated as CASSPRDSPITDTQYF.